This T cell receptor (beta chain) was observed in a study of early T cells in non-severe SARS-CoV-2 infection. Study as a whole: Sequenced material consisted of bulk RNA (from unsorted whole blood), and chains were unpaired. Whole-study results and caveats: A preference for anti-spike CD8 responses marked VDJdb matching, which missed private and CD4 specificities.

Individually, cDNA molecules had unique molecular identifiers attached to them. TCRdb re-called the 5' RACE reads with MiXCR, one entry per CDR3 protein. This table has about 77,000 distinct CDR3 sequences, more than 9% appearing once. Per germline, CDR1 SGHRS and CDR2 YFSETQ. The CDR3 extends over 14 amino acids. Trimming shortened V by 4 bases and J by 6 bases, and 16 bases separated the two germline ends. Notes on this clonotype: Its antigen is unknown.

The specimen sequenced was whole blood. This receptor was taken from an adult who was a healthcare worker with PCR-confirmed SARS-CoV-2 infection or an uninfected control (not recorded which). The chain couples TRBV5-1 to TRBJ1-2, with no clear D. The CDR3, as DNA: TGCGCCAGCAGCCTGTCCCCCCTGAATGATGGCTACACCTTC. It codes for CASSLSPLNDGYTF.